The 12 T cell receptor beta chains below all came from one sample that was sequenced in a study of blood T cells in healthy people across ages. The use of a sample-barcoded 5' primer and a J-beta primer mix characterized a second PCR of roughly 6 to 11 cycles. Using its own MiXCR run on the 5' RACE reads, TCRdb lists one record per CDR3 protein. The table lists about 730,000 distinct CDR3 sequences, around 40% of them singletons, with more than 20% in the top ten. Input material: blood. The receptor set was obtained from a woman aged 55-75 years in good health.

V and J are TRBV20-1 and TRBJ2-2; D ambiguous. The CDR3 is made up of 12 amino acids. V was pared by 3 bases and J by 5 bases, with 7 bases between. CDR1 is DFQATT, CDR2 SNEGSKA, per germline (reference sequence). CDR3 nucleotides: TGCAGTGCTAGGGATCATACCGGGGAGCTGTTTTTT. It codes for CSARDHTGELFF.

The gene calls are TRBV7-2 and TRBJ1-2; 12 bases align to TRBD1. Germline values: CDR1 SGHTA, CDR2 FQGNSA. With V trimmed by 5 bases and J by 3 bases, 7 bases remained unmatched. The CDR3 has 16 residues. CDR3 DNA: TGTGCCAGCAGCCCAGAGGGGACAGGGGGCTACTATGGCTACACCTTC. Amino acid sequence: CASSPEGTGGYYGYTF.

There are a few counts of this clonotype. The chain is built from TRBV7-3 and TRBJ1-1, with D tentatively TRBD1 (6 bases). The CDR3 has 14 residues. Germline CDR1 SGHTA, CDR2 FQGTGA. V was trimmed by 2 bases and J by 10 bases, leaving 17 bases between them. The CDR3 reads CASSLGGTPSRAFF. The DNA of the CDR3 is TGTGCCAGCAGCTTAGGAGGGACACCCTCAAGAGCTTTCTTT.

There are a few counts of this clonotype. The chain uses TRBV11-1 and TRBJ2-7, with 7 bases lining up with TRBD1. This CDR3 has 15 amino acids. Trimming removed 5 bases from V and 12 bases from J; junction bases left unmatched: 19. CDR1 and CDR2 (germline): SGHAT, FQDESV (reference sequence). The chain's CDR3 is CASSLQRDSPSKRYF. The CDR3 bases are TGTGCCAGCAGCCTACAAAGGGACAGTCCCTCTAAGAGGTACTTC.

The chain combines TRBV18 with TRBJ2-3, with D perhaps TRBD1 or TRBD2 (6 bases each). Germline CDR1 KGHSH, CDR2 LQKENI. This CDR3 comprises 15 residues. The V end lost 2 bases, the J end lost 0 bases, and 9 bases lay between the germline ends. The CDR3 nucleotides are TGTGCCAGCTCACCAACGGGGGCTAGCACAGATACGCAGTATTTT. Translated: CASSPTGASTDTQYF.

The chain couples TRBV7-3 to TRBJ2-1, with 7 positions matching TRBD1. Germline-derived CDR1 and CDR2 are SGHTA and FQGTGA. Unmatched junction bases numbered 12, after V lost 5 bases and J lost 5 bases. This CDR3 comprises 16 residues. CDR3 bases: TGTGCCAGCAGCCCAGGGACAGCTAGACCGGACAATGAGCAGTTCTTC. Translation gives CASSPGTARPDNEQFF.

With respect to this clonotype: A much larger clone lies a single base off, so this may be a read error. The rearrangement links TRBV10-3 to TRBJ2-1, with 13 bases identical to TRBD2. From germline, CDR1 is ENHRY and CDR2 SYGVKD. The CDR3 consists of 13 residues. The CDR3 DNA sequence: TGTGTCATTCGGGGACTAGCGGGGACAGAGCAGTTCTTC. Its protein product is CVIRGLAGTEQFF.

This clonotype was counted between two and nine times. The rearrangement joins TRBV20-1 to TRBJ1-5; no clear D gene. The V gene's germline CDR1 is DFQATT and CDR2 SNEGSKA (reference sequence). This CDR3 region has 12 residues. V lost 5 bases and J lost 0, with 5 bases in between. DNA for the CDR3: TGCAGTGCTCATAATAGCAATCAGCCCCAGCATTTT. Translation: CSAHNSNQPQHF.

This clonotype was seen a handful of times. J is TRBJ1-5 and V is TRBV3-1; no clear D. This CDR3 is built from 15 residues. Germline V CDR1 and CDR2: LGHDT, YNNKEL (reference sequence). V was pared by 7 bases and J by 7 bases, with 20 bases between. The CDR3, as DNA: TGTGCCAGCACCCAGGTTGTCATTCCCTTACAGCCCCAGCATTTT. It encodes CASTQVVIPLQPQHF.

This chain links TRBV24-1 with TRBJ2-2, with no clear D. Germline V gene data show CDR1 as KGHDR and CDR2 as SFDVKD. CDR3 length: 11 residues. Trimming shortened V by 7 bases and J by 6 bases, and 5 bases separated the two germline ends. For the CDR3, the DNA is TGTGCCACCAGGGACGCCGGGGAGCTGTTTTTT. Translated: CATRDAGELFF.

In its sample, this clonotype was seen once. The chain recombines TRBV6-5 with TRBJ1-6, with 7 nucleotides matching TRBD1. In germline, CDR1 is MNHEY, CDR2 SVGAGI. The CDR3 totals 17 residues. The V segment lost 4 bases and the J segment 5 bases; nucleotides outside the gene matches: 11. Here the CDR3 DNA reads TGTGCCAGCAGTTTATTTTTCTCCGGGACAGATAATTCACCCCTCCACTTT. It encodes CASSLFFSGTDNSPLHF.

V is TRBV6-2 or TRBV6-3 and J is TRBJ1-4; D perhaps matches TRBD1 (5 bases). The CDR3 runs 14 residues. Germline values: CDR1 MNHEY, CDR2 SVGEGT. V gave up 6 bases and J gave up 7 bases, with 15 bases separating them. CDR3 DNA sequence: TGTGCCAGCAGATCCGGGACTGTGGGTGAAAAACTGTTTTTT. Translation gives CASRSGTVGEKLFF.